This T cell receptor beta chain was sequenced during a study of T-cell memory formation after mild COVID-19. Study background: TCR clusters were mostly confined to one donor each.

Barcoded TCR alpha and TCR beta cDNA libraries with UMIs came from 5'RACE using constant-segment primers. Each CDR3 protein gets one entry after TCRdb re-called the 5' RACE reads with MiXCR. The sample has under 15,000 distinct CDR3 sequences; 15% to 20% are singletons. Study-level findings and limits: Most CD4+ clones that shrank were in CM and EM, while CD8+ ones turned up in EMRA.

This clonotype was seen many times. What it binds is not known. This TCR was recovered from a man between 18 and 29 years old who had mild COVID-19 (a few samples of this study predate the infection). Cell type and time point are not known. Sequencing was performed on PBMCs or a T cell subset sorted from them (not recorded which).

CDR3 in amino acids: CASSQDLIRLDTQYF. The CDR3 DNA reads TGCGCCAGCAGCCAAGATCTGATACGGTTAGATACGCAGTATTTT. The genes are TRBV4-3 and TRBJ2-3; no definite D call. Trimming stripped 0 bases from V and 5 bases from J, with 12 bases between. This CDR3 contains 15 residues. CDR1 is LGHNA and CDR2 is YSLEER in the germline V gene.